The subject of this entry is one T cell receptor beta chain. The sample originates from a study of blood T cell repertoires in COVID-19. Study overall: The analysed material was cDNA or gDNA that came from T cells, B-cell-depleted T cells, or PBMCs.

Sequencing used immunoSEQ multiplex PCR; TCRdb keeps in-frame clones, though not all of them. Counted here are about 300,000 clones, roughly 91% occurring once; the ten biggest clones make up approximately 1.8%. Germline V gene sequence: CDR1 ENHRY, CDR2 SYGVKD. V trimming: 3 bases; J trimming: 2 bases; junction bases outside the gene matches: 12. CDR3 length: 19 residues. Sequencing was carried out using peripheral blood. The chain recombines TRBV10-3 with TRBJ2-6; the match to TRBD1 covers 8 bases. This TCR came from a woman in her 30s with COVID-19, enrolled during active disease. CDR3 nucleotides: TGTGCCATCAGTGAACGGCCGGGACAGGCCCGACCTGGGGCCAACGTCCTGACTTTC. Protein sequence: CAISERPGQARPGANVLTF.